A selection of T cell receptor beta chains follows, all from one sample in a study of blood T cell repertoires in COVID-19. Using immunoSEQ multiplex PCR, the repertoire was profiled, and TCRdb retains in-frame clones only, with some absent. Altogether 110,000 or so clones are present, over 65% being singletons, with the ten largest covering approximately 8.1%. The sequencing sample was made of peripheral blood. Receptors originate from a woman aged 40 to 55 with acute or convalescent COVID-19. Each CDR3 is given with its conserved first and last residue. The D gene is left open where the match is weak. The size of a clone is reported for some rows only, either as once, few or many, or as a class for expanded clones.

j_gene | d_gene | abundance | v_gene | CDR3aa | CDR3nt
TRBJ1-6 | NA | NA | TRBV30 | CAWSVGRDLYNSPLHF | TGTGCCTGGAGTGTAGGGCGGGACCTATATAATTCACCCCTCCACTTT
TRBJ1-3 | TRBD1 | NA | TRBV23-1 | CASSQFTGECEGNTIYF | TGCGCCAGCAGTCAATTTACAGGGGAATGTGAGGGAAACACCATATATTTT
TRBJ2-1 | NA | NA | TRBV7-2 | CASSRGALDYNEQFF | TGTGCCAGCAGCCGGGGGGCCCTCGATTACAATGAGCAGTTCTTC
TRBJ2-1 | TRBD2 | NA | TRBV10-3 | CATRPGTSGGLSYNEQFF | TGTGCCACGAGGCCCGGGACTAGCGGGGGGCTCTCCTACAATGAGCAGTTCTTC
TRBJ1-4 | TRBD1 | NA | TRBV12-5 | CASGLGTAGQYNEKLFF | TGTGCTAGTGGTTTGGGGACCGCGGGACAGTATAATGAAAAACTGTTTTTT
TRBJ2-2 | NA | few | TRBV5-6 | CASSSHGELFF | TGTGCCAGCAGCTCCCACGGGGAGCTGTTTTTT
TRBJ1-3 | NA | NA | TRBV5-5 | CASSRQGGVGENTIYF | TGTGCCAGCAGTCGTCAAGGAGGGGTAGGCGAAAACACCATATATTTT
TRBJ1-5 | NA | NA | TRBV7-9 | CASSLVGGLSNQPQHF | TGTGCCAGCAGCTTAGTTGGGGGCCTGAGCAATCAGCCCCAGCATTTT
TRBJ2-1 | NA | NA | TRBV11-2 | CASSSTGYGNEQFF | TGTGCCAGCAGCTCTACAGGGTATGGAAATGAGCAGTTCTTC
TRBJ2-7 | NA | NA | TRBV5-1 | CASSPKYTGNEQYF | TGCGCCAGCAGCCCGAAATACACAGGGAACGAGCAGTACTTC
TRBJ2-6 | NA | NA | TRBV5-1 | CASRPGQGANVLTF | TGCGCCAGCAGACCCGGACAGGGGGCCAACGTCCTGACTTTC
TRBJ2-7 | NA | NA | TRBV6-2/TRBV6-3 | CASSRPEEDEQYF | TGTGCCAGCAGTCGGCCAGAGGAGGACGAGCAGTACTTC
TRBJ1-2 | NA | few | TRBV18 | CASSPPGQSWSFGYTF | TGTGCCAGCTCACCACCTGGACAGTCCTGGTCGTTCGGCTACACCTTC
TRBJ2-7 | NA | NA | TRBV3-1/TRBV3-2 | CASSLQQGIEQYF | TGTGCCAGCAGTCTACAACAGGGAATCGAGCAGTACTTC
TRBJ1-6 | NA | NA | TRBV6-5 | CASSYGGPNSPLHF | TGTGCCAGCAGTTACGGAGGGCCCAATTCACCCCTCCACTTT
TRBJ1-1 | NA | few | TRBV10-3 | CAISESGGNEAFF | TGTGCCATCAGTGAATCGGGAGGAAATGAAGCTTTCTTT
TRBJ2-3 | TRBD2 | NA | TRBV30 | CAWRLAGGNTQYF | TGTGCCTGGAGACTAGCGGGGGGGAATACGCAGTATTTT
TRBJ1-2 | NA | NA | TRBV6-6 | CASSYQRAANYGYTF | TGTGCCAGCAGTTACCAGAGGGCAGCCAACTATGGCTACACCTTC
TRBJ1-1 | NA | NA | TRBV19 | CASSIIRDTEAFF | TGTGCCAGTAGTATCATCCGGGACACTGAAGCTTTCTTT
TRBJ2-5 | NA | NA | TRBV6-5 | CASSYSSLRNSETQYF | TGTGCCAGCAGTTACTCGAGTCTGCGGAATAGCGAGACCCAGTACTTC
TRBJ2-3 | TRBD1 | few | TRBV7-9 | CASRPRDRVNTDTQYF | TGTGCCAGCAGGCCCCGGGACAGGGTAAACACAGATACGCAGTATTTT
TRBJ2-7 | TRBD2 | NA | TRBV29-1 | CSVESGGFDRYF | TGCAGCGTTGAATCCGGGGGGTTCGACAGGTACTTC
TRBJ2-1 | TRBD2 | NA | TRBV9 | CASSVLAGAYNEQFF | TGTGCCAGCAGCGTTCTAGCGGGGGCGTACAATGAGCAGTTCTTC
TRBJ2-4 | NA | NA | TRBV11-1 | CASSLDRSSGIQYF | TGTGCCAGCAGCTTAGACCGGAGCTCTGGCATTCAGTACTTC
TRBJ1-2 | TRBD1 | NA | TRBV30 | CAWSEQTGSGGYTF | TGTGCCTGGAGTGAACAGACAGGGTCGGGAGGCTACACCTTC
TRBJ2-5 | NA | NA | TRBV9 | CASSVGGKTQYF | TGTGCCAGCAGCGTAGGAGGCAAGACCCAGTACTTC
TRBJ1-2 | NA | NA | TRBV19 | CASSSQEANYGYTF | TGTGCCAGTAGTTCACAGGAAGCTAACTATGGCTACACCTTC
TRBJ1-5 | NA | NA | TRBV5-5 | CASSLDSSQPQHF | TGTGCCAGCAGCTTGGATTCTAGTCAGCCCCAGCATTTT
TRBJ1-1 | NA | NA | TRBV12-3/TRBV12-4 | CASIWSGNTEAFF | TGTGCCAGTATTTGGAGTGGGAACACTGAAGCTTTCTTT